The 17 T cell receptor beta chains presented below share a single source sample, sequenced in a study of T cell clonotyping in hematopoietic cell transplantation. Time point of the sample: recipient sample about 28 days before transplant, after cytoreduction. This table comes from immunoSEQ multiplex PCR, and its TCRdb copy is limited to in-frame clones, with some not included. This sample has about 76,000 clones, with less than 96% found just once. Specimen: peripheral blood mononuclear cells, collected before stem cell transplant. These receptor sequences come from a woman aged 45 to 65 with acute myeloid leukemia. Some clones in this sample may be carry-over from other donors' samples.

The chain couples TRBV2 to TRBJ1-5; 7 nucleotides match TRBD1. V dropped 5 bases and J dropped 0; count of bases not matched to a gene: 4. The CDR3 runs to 15 residues. From germline, CDR1 is SNHLY and CDR2 FYNNEI. The CDR3 nucleotides are TGTGCCAGCAGTCCAGACAGGGCTAGCAATCAGCCCCAGCATTTT. Translation: CASSPDRASNQPQHF.

V is TRBV7-9 and J is TRBJ2-2; 8 bases align to TRBD1. V lost 6 bases, J lost 5 bases, and 11 bases stayed unmatched. Germline lookup yields CDR1 SEHNR and CDR2 FQNEAQ (reference sequence). The CDR3 length is 16 residues. CDR3 coding DNA: TGTGCCAGCAGAGATACAGGGGGAGCTCGGACCGGGGAGCTGTTTTTT. Translation gives CASRDTGGARTGELFF.

The chain couples TRBV28 to TRBJ2-1, with TRBD2 identical over 14 bases. Germline CDR1 reads MDHEN; CDR2 reads SYDVKM. The CDR3 contains 17 residues. Trimming took 6 bases from V and 6 from J; bases not matched to a gene: 10. CDR3 residues: CASRSSGTSGSINEQFF. In DNA, the CDR3 is TGTGCCAGCAGATCCTCCGGGACTAGCGGGAGTATCAATGAGCAGTTCTTC. The whole variable domain, filled in from reference TRBV28 and TRBJ2-1, reads DVKVTQSSRYLVKRTGEKVFLECVQDMDHENMFWYRQDPGLGLRLIYFSYDVKMKEKGDIPEGYSVSREKKERFSLILESASTNQTSMYLCASRSSGTSGSINEQFFGPGTRLTVL.

This clone was counted a single time. The chain joins TRBV10-3 to TRBJ1-1, with D unclear. The V gene lost 9 bases and the J gene lost 5 bases, with 16 bases spanning the gap. The CDR3 runs 13 residues. CDR1 and CDR2 (germline): ENHRY, SYGVKD. The CDR3 protein is CAIQAGEGTEAFF. The CDR3 nucleotides read TGTGCCATTCAGGCTGGGGAAGGAACTGAAGCTTTCTTT.

The chain has TRBV5-1 and TRBJ1-1; 7 bases are shared with TRBD1. In germline, CDR1 is SGHRS, CDR2 YFSETQ. The CDR3 has 16 amino acids. The trim removed 0 bases at V and 0 bases at J, leaving 5 bases unmatched. The chain's CDR3 is CASSLDPTGLNTEAFF. DNA for the CDR3: TGCGCCAGCAGCTTGGACCCGACAGGGTTGAACACTGAAGCTTTCTTT.

V and J are TRBV7-8 and TRBJ2-7; D gene ambiguous. The length of the CDR3 is 14 residues. Trimming removed 2 bases from V and 1 base from J, with 9 bases in between. From germline, CDR1 is SGHVS and CDR2 FQNEAQ. CDR3 sequence (DNA): TGTGCCAGCAGCTTACAGGTGACGTCCTACGAGCAGTACTTC. This translates into CASSLQVTSYEQYF.

The chain is built from TRBV11-2 and TRBJ2-2; 8 bases match TRBD2. V was clipped by 5 bases and J by 5 bases; unmatched bases: 10. From germline, CDR1 is SGHAT and CDR2 FQNNGV. CDR3 length equals 16 residues. CDR3 in amino acids: CASSPPRGGATGELFF. For the CDR3, the DNA is TGTGCCAGCAGCCCCCCCCGGGGGGGCGCAACCGGGGAGCTGTTTTTT.

The chain is built from TRBV30 and TRBJ1-1; D is undetermined. V lost 4 bases and J 1 base, leaving 10 bases between the germline ends. This CDR3 comprises 13 residues. Germline CDR1 is GTSNPN and CDR2 is SVGIG (reference sequence). Here the CDR3 DNA reads TGTGCCTGGAAAGAAACGGCGAACACTGAAGCTTTCTTT. Encoded protein: CAWKETANTEAFF.

This chain uses TRBV19 with TRBJ2-1; the match to TRBD2 covers 8 bases. V gave up 7 bases and J gave up 6 bases; unmatched junction bases: 5. The CDR3 has 13 residues. Germline V gene sequence: CDR1 LNHDA, CDR2 SQIVND (reference sequence). The DNA for the CDR3 is TGTGCCAGTACCCTAGCGGGTAGCAATGAGCAGTTCTTC. It specifies CASTLAGSNEQFF.

Only one count was recorded for this clone. The rearrangement links TRBV9 to TRBJ2-3; perhaps TRBD2 as D (6 bases). With 0 bases removed from V and 4 bases from J, the gap between germline ends came to 18 bases. The CDR3 extends over 17 amino acids. Per germline, CDR1 SGDLS and CDR2 YYNGEE. CDR3 bases: TGTGCCAGCAGCGTAGTGGGGCGGGGATCAGGCTCAGATACGCAGTATTTT. Amino acids: CASSVVGRGSGSDTQYF.

The chain recombines TRBV7-8 with TRBJ2-2; D unresolved. Germline lookup yields CDR1 SGHVS and CDR2 FQNEAQ. The CDR3 sequence is 14 residues long. V was trimmed by 11 bases and J by 5 bases, leaving 18 bases between them. This CDR3 reads CAGRALEGTGELFF. The CDR3 DNA reads as TGTGCCGGAAGGGCCTTAGAAGGGACCGGGGAGCTGTTTTTT.

The chain has TRBV28 and TRBJ1-5; TRBD1 is a possible D gene (6 bases). Trimming took off 6 bases at V and 2 bases at J, with 8 bases between the two ends. Looked up from germline, CDR1 is MDHEN and CDR2 is SYDVKM. This CDR3 is 13 amino acids long. The CDR3 loop is CASSRGGNQPQHF. The CDR3, as DNA: TGTGCCAGCAGCAGGGGCGGCAATCAGCCCCAGCATTTT.

The chain joins TRBV6-5 to TRBJ2-1, with 8 bases aligning to TRBD1. Germline CDR1 is MNHEY and CDR2 is SVGAGI. V shed 0 bases and J 8 bases; nucleotides not matched to a gene: 9. This CDR3 contains 16 residues. CDR3 nucleotides: TGTGCCAGCAGTTACTCCCGATGGACAGGGACGGATGAGCAGTTCTTC. Translated: CASSYSRWTGTDEQFF.

The chain recombines TRBV5-6 with TRBJ1-1, with D unresolved. CDR1 and CDR2 from the germline V gene are SGHDT and YYEEEE. Between the trimmed V and J ends, which lost 7 bases and 2 bases, there was a span of 3 bases. There are 10 residues in the CDR3. In nucleotides, the CDR3 is TGTGCCAGCTATAACACTGAAGCTTTCTTT. Protein sequence: CASYNTEAFF.

The chain joins TRBV6-1 to TRBJ1-1; 8 bases align to TRBD1. The CDR3 sequence is 14 residues long. After removal of 7 bases from V and 5 bases from J, the junction contained 9 bases not matched to a gene. Germline CDR1 reads MNHNS; CDR2 reads SASEGT. The CDR3 coding sequence is TGTGCCAGCACTAAAGACAGGGGACGTACTGAAGCTTTCTTT. It specifies CASTKDRGRTEAFF.

This clone occurred once. V is TRBV30 and J is TRBJ2-7, with 8 bases lining up with TRBD1. With V trimmed by 6 bases and J by 5 bases, 9 bases remained unmatched. This CDR3 contains 13 residues. In germline, CDR1 is GTSNPN, CDR2 SVGIG (reference sequence). The CDR3 sequence is CACTGQGIHEQYF. CDR3 nucleotides: TGTGCCTGCACCGGACAGGGTATACACGAGCAGTACTTC. The whole variable domain, filled in from reference TRBV30 and TRBJ2-7, reads SQTIHQWPATLVQPVGSPLSLECTVEGTSNPNLYWYRQAAGRGLQLLFYSVGIGQISSEVPQNLSASRPQDRQFILSSKKLLLSDSGFYLCACTGQGIHEQYFGPGTRLTVT.

V usage is TRBV11-2 and J usage is TRBJ2-1; no reliable D call. Between the trimmed V and J ends, which lost 4 bases and 3 bases, there was a span of 7 bases. Germline V gene data show CDR1 as SGHAT and CDR2 as FQNNGV. There are 13 residues in the CDR3. In DNA form, the CDR3 reads TGTGCCAGCAGCTCCATAGTCTACAATGAGCAGTTCTTC. Encoded protein: CASSSIVYNEQFF.